Shown below are 8 T cell receptor beta chains from a single sample sequenced in a study of blood T cell repertoires in COVID-19. Sequenced by immunoSEQ multiplex PCR; TCRdb stores in-frame clones only, minus some. The sample carries around 160,000 clones, 78% recorded once. The sample consisted of peripheral blood. Source of these receptors: a woman of 80 years or more with acute or convalescent COVID-19.

The V call is TRBV19, the J call TRBJ1-2; 7 bases line up with TRBD1. Trimming cost V 5 bases and J 4 bases; bases outside gene matches: 10. Germline V gene sequence: CDR1 LNHDA, CDR2 SQIVND (reference sequence). The CDR3 totals 15 residues. The CDR3 loop reads CASSGRTGLFYGYTF. The CDR3 DNA sequence: TGTGCCAGTAGTGGGCGGACAGGTTTATTCTATGGCTACACCTTC.

This sequence joins TRBV6-1 and TRBJ1-2, with no clear D. This CDR3 spans 15 amino acids. Trimming took 0 bases from V and 5 from J, leaving 13 bases between them. In germline, CDR1 is MNHNS, CDR2 SASEGT. The CDR3 spells CASSEAGRNRYGYTF. Here the CDR3 DNA reads TGTGCCAGCAGTGAAGCGGGCAGAAATCGATATGGCTACACCTTC.

V usage is TRBV28 and J usage is TRBJ1-6, with 7 bases identical to TRBD1. Germline V gene lookup returns CDR1 MDHEN and CDR2 SYDVKM. This CDR3 is built from 15 residues. V shed 4 bases and J 7 bases; nucleotides not matched to a gene: 7. The CDR3 loop reads CASSSSGQFNSPLHF. The CDR3 DNA sequence: TGTGCCAGCAGTTCCTCGGGACAGTTCAATTCACCCCTCCACTTT.

The rearrangement links TRBV7-2 to TRBJ1-2, with TRBD1 matching 12 bases. The CDR3 spans 16 residues. The germline V gene encodes CDR1 SGHTA and CDR2 FQGNSA. The trim removed 1 base at V and 7 bases at J, leaving 7 bases unmatched. For the CDR3, the DNA is TGTGCCAGCAGCTTAGATTTGGGGACAGGGGGCCGTGGCTACACCTTC. Translated: CASSLDLGTGGRGYTF.

V is TRBV6-5 and J is TRBJ2-4, with no clear D. Germline CDR1 is MNHEY and CDR2 is SVGAGI. Trimming left V 8 bases short and J 6 bases short, with 11 bases between. CDR3 length equals 12 residues. CDR3 bases: TGTGCCAGCCACTCTGCTGGAAACATTCAGTACTTC. The encoded protein is CASHSAGNIQYF.

The chain couples TRBV3-1 (or the pseudogene TRBV3-2) to TRBJ2-7; TRBD1 is a possible D gene (6 bases). In germline, CDR1 is LGHDT, CDR2 YNNKEL (reference sequence). The CDR3 contains 13 residues. Trimming removed 4 bases at V and 1 base at J, with 8 bases between. For the CDR3, the DNA is TGTGCCAGCAGCCGACAGGATTCCTACGAGCAGTACTTC. Translation gives CASSRQDSYEQYF.

This clone was seen only a few times. The chain joins TRBV1 to TRBJ2-1; the table's D call of TRBD2 was not tested on the DNA. TRBV1 is termed a pseudogene. The CDR3 sequence is 17 residues long. The CDR3 here is CTSSQDRGGGPYNEQFF. CDR3 sequence (DNA): TGCACCAGCAGCCAAGATCGGGGCGGGGGGCCCTACAATGAGCAGTTCTTC.

V usage is TRBV30 and J usage is TRBJ1-1, with D tentatively TRBD1 (6 bases). This CDR3 comprises 15 residues. Germline V gene lookup returns CDR1 GTSNPN and CDR2 SVGIG (reference sequence). Trimming cost V 4 bases and J 5 bases, with 20 bases left between them. CDR3 amino acids: CAWTTSGGAKTEAFF. The CDR3 DNA is TGTGCCTGGACCACCTCGGGGGGGGCTAAAACTGAAGCTTTCTTT.